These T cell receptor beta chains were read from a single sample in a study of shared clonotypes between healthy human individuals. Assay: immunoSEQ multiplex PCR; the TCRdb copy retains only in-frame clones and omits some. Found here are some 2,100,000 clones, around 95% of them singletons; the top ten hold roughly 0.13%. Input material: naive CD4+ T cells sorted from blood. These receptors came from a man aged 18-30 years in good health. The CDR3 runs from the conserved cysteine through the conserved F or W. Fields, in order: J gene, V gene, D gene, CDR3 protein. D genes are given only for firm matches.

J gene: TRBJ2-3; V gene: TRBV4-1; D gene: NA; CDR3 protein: CASRQAGNTDTQYF
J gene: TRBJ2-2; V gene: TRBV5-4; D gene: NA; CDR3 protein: CASSWTGSTNTGELFF
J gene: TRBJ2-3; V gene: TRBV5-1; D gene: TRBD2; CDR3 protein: CASSPTSGRALGTDTQYF
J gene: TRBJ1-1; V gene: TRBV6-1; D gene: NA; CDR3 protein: CASMESWANTEAFF
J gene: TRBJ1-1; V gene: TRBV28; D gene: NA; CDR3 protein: CASSLEPNTEAFF
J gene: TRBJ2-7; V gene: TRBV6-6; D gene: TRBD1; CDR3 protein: CASSPGRGQHEQYF
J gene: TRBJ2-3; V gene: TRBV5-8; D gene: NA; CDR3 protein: CASSYRAGYTDTQYF
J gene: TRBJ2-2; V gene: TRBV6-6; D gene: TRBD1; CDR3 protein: CASSSRDRGGGELFF
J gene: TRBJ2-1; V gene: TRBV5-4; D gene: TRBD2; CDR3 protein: CASSSRASGRYNEQFF
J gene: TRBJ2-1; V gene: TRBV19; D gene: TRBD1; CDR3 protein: CASSIQDRGLNEQFF
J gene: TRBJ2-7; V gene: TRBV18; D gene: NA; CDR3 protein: CASTTLGSEQYF
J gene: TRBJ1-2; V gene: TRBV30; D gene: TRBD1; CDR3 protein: CAWSAQGYGYTF
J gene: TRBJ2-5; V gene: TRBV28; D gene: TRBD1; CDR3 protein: CASSFGWTGVFQETQYF
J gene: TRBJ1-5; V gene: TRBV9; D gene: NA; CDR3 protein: CASSLGTGVNSNQPQHF
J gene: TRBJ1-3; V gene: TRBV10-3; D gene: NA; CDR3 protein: CAISDGGLSAGNTIYF
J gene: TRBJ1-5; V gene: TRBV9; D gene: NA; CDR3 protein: CASSAGTEGLQPQHF
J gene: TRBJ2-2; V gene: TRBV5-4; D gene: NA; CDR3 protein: CASSPSGGWDTGELFF
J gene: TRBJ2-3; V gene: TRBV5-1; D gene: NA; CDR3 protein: CASSLGGTSTDTQYF
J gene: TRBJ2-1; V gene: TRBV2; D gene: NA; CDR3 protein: CASSAGYYNEQFF
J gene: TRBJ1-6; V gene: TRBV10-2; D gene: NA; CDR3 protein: CASRFGEVIGSPLHF
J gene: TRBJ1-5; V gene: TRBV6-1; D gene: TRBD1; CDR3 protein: CASLSYRGANQPQHF
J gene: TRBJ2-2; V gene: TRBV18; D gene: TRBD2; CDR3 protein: CASSPLREVPNTGELFF
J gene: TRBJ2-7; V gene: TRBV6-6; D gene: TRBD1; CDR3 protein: CASSTTGLTYEQYF
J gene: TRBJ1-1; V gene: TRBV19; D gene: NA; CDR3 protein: CASSIGQLNTEAFF
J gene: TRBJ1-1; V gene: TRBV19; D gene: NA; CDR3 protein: CAAIGYMNTEAFF
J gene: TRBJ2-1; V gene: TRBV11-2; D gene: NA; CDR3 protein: CASSLDLASYNEQFF
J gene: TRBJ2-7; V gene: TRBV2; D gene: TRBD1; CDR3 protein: CASKGTGYEQYF
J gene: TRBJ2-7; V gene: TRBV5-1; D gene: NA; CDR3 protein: CASSERGTSIYEQYF
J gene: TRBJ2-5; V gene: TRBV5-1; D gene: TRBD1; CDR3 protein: CASSLGQGVKETQYF
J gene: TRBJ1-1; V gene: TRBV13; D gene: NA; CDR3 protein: CASSLVTGKSQRKAFF
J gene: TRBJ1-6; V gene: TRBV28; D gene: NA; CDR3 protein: CASSGYDGNSPLHF
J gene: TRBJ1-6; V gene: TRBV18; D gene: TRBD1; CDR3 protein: CASSQRGTVNSPLHF
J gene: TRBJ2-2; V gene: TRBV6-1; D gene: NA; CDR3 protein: CASSRATTNTGELFF
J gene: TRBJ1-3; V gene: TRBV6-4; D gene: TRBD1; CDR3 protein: CASSGPGTGGAGNTIYF
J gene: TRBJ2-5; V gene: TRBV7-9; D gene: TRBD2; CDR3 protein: CASSFKAGDQETQYF
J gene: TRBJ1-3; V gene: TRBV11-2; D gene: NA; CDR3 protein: CASSPGHPRGSGNTIYF
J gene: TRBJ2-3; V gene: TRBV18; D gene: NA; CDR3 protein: CASSPQSGRADTQYF
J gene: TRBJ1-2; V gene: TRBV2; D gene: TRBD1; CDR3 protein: CASSEKGTGGAYGYTF
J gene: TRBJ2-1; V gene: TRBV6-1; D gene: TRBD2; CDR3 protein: CASRASGSNEQFF
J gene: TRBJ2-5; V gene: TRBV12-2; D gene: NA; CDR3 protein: CASRLAGWGKETQYF
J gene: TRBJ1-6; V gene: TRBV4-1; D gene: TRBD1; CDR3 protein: CASSQEEGSGGSYNSPLHF
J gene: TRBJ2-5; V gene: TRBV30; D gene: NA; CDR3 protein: CAWSPQGETQYF
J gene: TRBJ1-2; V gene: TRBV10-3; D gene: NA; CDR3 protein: CAINAGPHYGYTF
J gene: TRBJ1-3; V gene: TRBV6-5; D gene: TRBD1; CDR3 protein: CASSYSRGQGGGTIYF
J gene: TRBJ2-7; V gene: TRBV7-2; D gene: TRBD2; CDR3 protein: CASSLAKLGLAGYEQYF